This TCR beta chain comes out of a study of shared clonotypes between healthy human individuals. Looking at the study overall: Used for every donor were three CD4 naive, three CD4 memory, two CD8 naive and one CD8 memory plate.

The authors ran the assay at deep level. Generated by immunoSEQ multiplex PCR, the TCRdb table keeps only in-frame clones and is missing some. This table has more than 1.2 million clones, less than 99% appearing once. Note on this clone: What it binds is not known. The junction differs from germline at one of its ends, possibly a read error.

Points from the study as a whole: Naive subsets usually exceeded memory subsets in estimated richness.

The length of the CDR3 is 13 residues. Germline V gives CDR1 SSHAT, CDR2 FNYEAQ (reference sequence). The origin of this receptor is a man aged 25-45 years in good health. The rearrangement joins TRBV7-7 to TRBJ2-5, with D possibly matching TRBD1 (5 bases). Sequencing was done on a sample of naive CD4+ T cells sorted from blood. The subset here: CD45RA+ positively selected. The CDR3 here is CASSLRGMETQYF. The CDR3 bases are TGTGCTAGCAGCTTAAGGGGAATGGAGACCCAGTACTTC. The entire variable domain, with the rest obtained from reference TRBV7-7 and TRBJ2-5, is as follows: GAGVSQSPRYKVTKRGQDVTLRCDPISSHATLYWYQQALGQGPEFLTYFNYEAQPDKSGLPSDRFSAERPEGSISTLTIQRTEQRDSAMYRCASSLRGMETQYFGPGTRLLVL.